Given below is one T cell receptor beta chain in context. As yet, its antigen is unknown. The immunoSEQ assay was v3.0, run at survey level. Per sample, sequencing targeted about 40,000-50,000 T-cell genomes. Produced via immunoSEQ multiplex PCR; TCRdb's table is partial and in-frame only. The sample has approximately 28,000 clones; more than 75% are singletons. The data were obtained in a study of long-term antiretroviral therapy in people with HIV. Study-level results: Spans of CDR3 length were tighter for HIV repertoires than for controls.

All participants with HIV were treated in the United States. Trimming pared 4 bases from V and 3 bases from J, leaving 19 bases between. The CDR3 has 17 residues. The germline CDR1 and CDR2 sequences are WSHSY and SAAADI. This sequence joins TRBV10-2 and TRBJ1-5, with D perhaps matching TRBD1 (5 bases). The TCR comes from a middle-aged man with HIV. The starting material was unsorted PBMCs, obtained 4.7 to 5 years after starting antiretroviral therapy. The chain's CDR3 is CASSATLGQGINQPQHF. For the CDR3, the DNA is TGCGCCAGCAGTGCGACCCTCGGGCAGGGAATCAATCAGCCCCAGCATTTT.